One sample yielded the 7 T cell receptor beta chains listed below, sequenced in a study of blood T cells in healthy people across ages. PCR was performed a second time for roughly 7 to 11 cycles using a sample-barcoded 5' primer and a J-beta primer mix. TCRdb called the 5' RACE reads again in MiXCR, with one record for every CDR3 protein. The data contain more than 650,000 distinct CDR3 sequences, roughly 26% of them singletons. This same sample was also taken into another study, of T cells of mothers and their children.

The specimen sequenced was blood. The receptors derive from a boy aged 5-17 years in good health.

This clonotype has a handful of counts. The chain has TRBV12-3 or TRBV12-4 and TRBJ1-4, with TRBD1 matching over 10 bases. There are 16 residues in the CDR3. Germline trimming cut 5 bases from V and 7 bases from J; bases unmatched to any gene: 10. Here the CDR3 reads CASSPAPGQGLEKLFF. The CDR3 DNA follows: TGTGCCAGCAGTCCCGCCCCGGGACAGGGGCTTGAAAAACTGTTTTTT.

There are a few counts of this clonotype. The chain is built from TRBV5-3 and TRBJ2-1; the match to TRBD1 covers 8 bases. Being an ORF, TRBV5-3 has a function that is uncertain. This CDR3 comprises 18 residues. V lost 3 bases, J lost 5 bases, and 16 bases stayed unmatched. The CDR3 DNA follows: TGTGCCAGAAGCTACCAGGACTTAGGACAGGGTGAGGACAATGAGCAGTTCTTC. Protein product: CARSYQDLGQGEDNEQFF.

V is TRBV9 and J is TRBJ1-6; 7 bases are a match to TRBD1. Germline loops: CDR1 SGDLS, CDR2 YYNGEE. The CDR3 has 15 amino acids. V gave up 2 bases and J gave up 5 bases; unmatched junction bases: 4. DNA of the CDR3: TGTGCCAGCAGCGTGGGGGACAGACATAATTCACCCCTCCACTTT. Translation gives CASSVGDRHNSPLHF.

The chain employs TRBV9 and TRBJ1-4, with TRBD1 identical over 10 bases. The CDR3 sequence is 14 residues long. Losses at the gene ends were 3 bases for V and 7 bases for J; bases not matched to a gene: 3. Germline V CDR1 and CDR2: SGDLS, YYNGEE. This CDR3 reads CASSGTGGGEKLFF. The CDR3 nucleotides are TGTGCCAGCAGCGGGACAGGGGGAGGTGAAAAACTGTTTTTT.

This clonotype was detected a few times. The V call is TRBV9, the J call TRBJ2-4; D ambiguous. This CDR3 comprises 15 residues. V lost 0 bases, J lost 1 base, and 8 bases lay in between. Germline assignment: CDR1 SGDLS and CDR2 YYNGEE. The CDR3 nucleotides are TGTGCCAGCAGCGTAGGATTAGGGGCCAAAAACATTCAGTACTTC. This gives the protein CASSVGLGAKNIQYF.

The gene calls are TRBV7-3 and TRBJ2-1; D is perhaps TRBD1 or TRBD2 (6 bases each). Trimming removed 7 bases at V and 3 bases at J, with 22 bases between. This CDR3 is 17 amino acids long. Germline CDR1 and CDR2: SGHTA and FQGTGA. CDR3 DNA: TGTGCCAGCACGCTAGGGGGGACCAAAAAAGGCTACAATGAGCAGTTCTTC. This translates into CASTLGGTKKGYNEQFF.

The chain employs TRBV29-1 and TRBJ2-1; possible D gene TRBD1, 5 bases. Germline V gene lookup returns CDR1 SQVTM and CDR2 ANQGSEA. The length of the CDR3 is 17 residues. V was trimmed by 6 bases and J by 4 bases, leaving 25 bases between them. The CDR3 spells CSVTRPSAGQVYNEQFF. The DNA of the CDR3 is TGCAGCGTGACCAGGCCATCGGCAGGGCAAGTATACAATGAGCAGTTCTTC.